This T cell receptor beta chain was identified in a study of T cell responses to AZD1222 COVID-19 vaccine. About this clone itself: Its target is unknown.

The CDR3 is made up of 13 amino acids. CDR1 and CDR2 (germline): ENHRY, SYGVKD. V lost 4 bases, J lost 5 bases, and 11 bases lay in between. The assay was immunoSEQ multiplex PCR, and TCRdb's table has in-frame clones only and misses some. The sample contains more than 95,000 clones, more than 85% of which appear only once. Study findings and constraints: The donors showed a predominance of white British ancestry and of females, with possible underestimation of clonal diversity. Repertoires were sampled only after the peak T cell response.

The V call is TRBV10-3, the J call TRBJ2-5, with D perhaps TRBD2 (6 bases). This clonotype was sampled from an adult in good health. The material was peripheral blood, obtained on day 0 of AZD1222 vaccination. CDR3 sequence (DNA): TGTGCCATCAGTGGAGGGACTGGGGAGACCCAGTACTTC. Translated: CAISGGTGETQYF.